Listed here are 14 T cell receptor beta chains from one sample, sequenced in a study of T-cell reconstitution after alpha-beta-depleted transplantation in children. Library preparation (for TCRbeta) was performed with unique molecular identifiers. TCRdb reprocessed the PCR reads via MiXCR and lists one record per CDR3 protein. The table includes about 1,000,000 distinct CDR3 sequences, roughly 29% detected once. The material was PBMCs, mostly from graft donor cells, obtained 360 days after TCRalphabeta/CD19-depleted stem cell transplant. Receptors were obtained from a boy younger than two who had a stem cell transplant for SCID, so the T cells may come from the graft donor.

The chain joins TRBV14 to TRBJ2-4, with 8 bases aligning to TRBD1. The CDR3 has 13 residues. V gave up 2 bases and J gave up 8 bases; unmatched junction bases: 2. Germline loops: CDR1 SGHDN, CDR2 FVKESK. The CDR3 DNA is TGTGCCAGCAGCCAAACAGGGGGATACATTCAGTACTTC. This codes for CASSQTGGYIQYF.

The rearrangement joins TRBV29-1 to TRBJ2-2, with a possible D match to TRBD2 (7 bases). This CDR3 is 16 amino acids long. V lost 6 bases, J lost 5 bases, and 22 bases lay in between. Germline CDR1 SQVTM, CDR2 ANQGSEA. This CDR3 reads CSVRKGGRKVTGELFF. The DNA of the CDR3 is TGCAGCGTGCGTAAGGGGGGGAGGAAAGTAACCGGGGAGCTGTTTTTT.

This chain connects TRBV20-1 to TRBJ2-3; 10 bases agree with TRBD1. This CDR3 region has 15 residues. CDR1 and CDR2 from the germline V gene are DFQATT and SNEGSKA (reference sequence). V lost 6 bases and J lost 2; bases outside the gene matches: 8. The CDR3 loop is CSANPGQGFTDTQYF. CDR3 bases: TGCAGTGCAAACCCGGGACAGGGGTTCACAGATACGCAGTATTTT.

This clonotype was counted only a few times. The chain uses TRBV6-5 and TRBJ1-4; 10 bases fit TRBD1. Germline values: CDR1 MNHEY, CDR2 SVGAGI. The V segment lost 0 bases and the J segment 10 bases; nucleotides outside the gene matches: 5. The CDR3 is 15 residues long. CDR3 DNA: TGTGCCAGCAGTTACTCCCAGGGACAGGGGAGAAAACTGTTTTTT. This encodes CASSYSQGQGRKLFF.

The rearrangement links TRBV20-1 to TRBJ2-3; D call uncertain. The CDR3 consists of 13 residues. V was shortened by 2 bases and J by 8 bases, with 14 bases between the two germline ends. CDR1 and CDR2 from the germline V gene are DFQATT and SNEGSKA (reference sequence). The CDR3 here is CSARLGRRPTQYF. The DNA for the CDR3 is TGCAGTGCTAGATTAGGCCGGCGGCCTACGCAGTATTTT.

This clonotype was counted between two and nine times. This chain links TRBV12-3 or TRBV12-4 with TRBJ2-5, with TRBD2 identical over 10 bases. V gave up 5 bases and J gave up 2 bases; unmatched junction bases: 8. The CDR3 contains 16 residues. The CDR3 DNA follows: TGTGCCAGCAGTCCCTTCAGCGGGGGGGATCAAGAGACCCAGTACTTC. Translation: CASSPFSGGDQETQYF.

The chain couples TRBV20-1 to TRBJ2-2; D call uncertain. The CDR3 runs 14 residues. CDR1 is DFQATT, CDR2 SNEGSKA, per germline (reference sequence). V lost 2 bases to trimming and J lost 1 base, with 8 bases between them. CDR3 protein: CSARLKGNTGELFF. CDR3 coding DNA: TGCAGTGCTAGACTCAAGGGGAACACCGGGGAGCTGTTTTTT.

The chain uses TRBV6-1 and TRBJ1-1; D not resolved. Germline CDR1 and CDR2: MNHNS and SASEGT. This CDR3 spans 13 amino acids. Deletions cut 6 bases from V and 0 bases from J, with 8 bases between. The DNA for the CDR3 is TGTGCCAGCAGGGACCTGTTGAACACTGAAGCTTTCTTT. Translating gives CASRDLLNTEAFF.

Only a few counts were recorded for this clonotype. V usage is TRBV6-5 and J usage is TRBJ2-7; D might be TRBD2 (5 bases). The length of the CDR3 is 14 residues. The V gene lost 2 bases and the J gene lost 5 bases, with 13 bases spanning the gap. Looked up from germline, CDR1 is MNHEY and CDR2 is SVGAGI. Here the CDR3 DNA reads TGTGCCAGCAGTTACACCGACCCCGGGGACGAGCAGTACTTC. Amino acid sequence: CASSYTDPGDEQYF.

This chain uses TRBV12-3 or TRBV12-4 with TRBJ1-4, with TRBD1 as a possible D gene (5 bases). V shed 3 bases and J shed 8 bases, with 10 bases lying between them. This CDR3 has 13 residues. The CDR3 protein is CASSLGTAEKLFF. For the CDR3, the DNA is TGTGCCAGCAGTTTGGGGACGGCCGAAAAACTGTTTTTT.

The V and J genes are TRBV20-1 and TRBJ2-1; D perhaps matches TRBD1 (7 bases). This CDR3 spans 17 amino acids. Germline V CDR1 and CDR2: DFQATT, SNEGSKA (reference sequence). V was clipped by 6 bases and J by 3 bases, with 24 bases between them. The CDR3 reads CSAQQLGGGRGYNEQFF. The CDR3 DNA sequence: TGCAGTGCCCAACAGCTCGGAGGGGGCAGGGGCTACAATGAGCAGTTCTTC.

There are a few counts of this clonotype. The chain is built from TRBV5-1 and TRBJ2-6; D gene unclear. This CDR3 spans 15 amino acids. Trimming left V 2 bases short and J 0 bases short, with 6 bases between. Germline V CDR1 and CDR2: SGHRS, YFSETQ. This chain's CDR3 is CASSFSVSGANVLTF. In DNA, the CDR3 is TGCGCCAGCAGCTTCTCAGTCTCTGGGGCCAACGTCCTGACTTTC.

This clonotype was detected only a few times. The chain couples TRBV7-9 to TRBJ2-7; D might be TRBD2 (5 bases). The CDR3 runs 15 residues. Germline lookup yields CDR1 SEHNR and CDR2 FQNEAQ (reference sequence). V was trimmed by 5 bases and J by 0 bases, leaving 14 bases between them. The CDR3 nucleotides are TGTGCCAGCAGCACGGGCCCTACTAGCTCCTACGAGCAGTACTTC. Its translation is CASSTGPTSSYEQYF.

The chain uses TRBV2 and TRBJ1-5; 9 nucleotides agree with TRBD1. The V segment lost 7 bases and the J segment 5 bases; nucleotides outside the gene matches: 9. There are 15 residues in the CDR3. The germline gives CDR1 SNHLY, CDR2 FYNNEI. For the CDR3, the DNA is TGTGCCAGCACCCCGGACAGGGGAACTCATCAGCCCCAGCATTTT. Translating gives CASTPDRGTHQPQHF.